One sample yielded the 17 T cell receptor beta chains listed below, sequenced in a study of shared clonotypes between healthy human individuals (dated by TCRdb to the early 2020s). The protocol used for the library was the immunoSEQ multiplex PCR assay. TCRdb retrieved this table from immuneACCESS and kept in-frame rearrangements only. Not all clones are present; in checked studies, unresolved V genes account for under half, and no reason is known for the remainder. The sample includes 400,000 to 600,000 clones, with approximately 94% observed a single time. The ten largest clones add up to 0.064% of the sample. The sample was naive CD4+ T cells sorted from blood. The cell subset or site label, as the study defines it: CD45RA+ positively selected. Receptors originate from a woman aged 25 to 45 in good health.

This clone has a single count. The chain couples TRBV27 to TRBJ2-3; D uncertain. Germline values: CDR1 MNHEY, CDR2 SMNVEV (reference sequence). This CDR3 is built from 16 residues. V lost 1 base to trimming and J lost 6 bases, with 17 bases between them. The CDR3 spells CASSLLQPGRDDTQYF. CDR3 nucleotide sequence: TGTGCCAGCAGTTTATTGCAGCCCGGGCGAGACGATACGCAGTATTTT.

The V gene is TRBV16, the J gene TRBJ1-5, with D uncertain. Germline values: CDR1 KGHSY, CDR2 FQNENV. V was pared by 1 base and J by 1 base, with 5 bases between. CDR3 length equals 14 residues. The CDR3 coding sequence is TGTGCCAGCAGCCAATTCTGGAGCAATCAGCCCCAGCATTTT. It is translated as CASSQFWSNQPQHF.

This sequence joins TRBV21-1 and TRBJ2-7; the table assigns TRBD2, which was not confirmed against the DNA. TRBV21-1 is marked as a pseudogene. The CDR3 has 22 residues. CDR3 nucleotides: TGTGCCAGCAGCACCAAGGAGATAAGGACTAGCGGGAGGAAATACCGCTCCTACGAGCAGTACTTC. Protein: CASSTKEIRTSGRKYRSYEQYF.

The CDR3 sequence is CASSLGLAGVQFFYNEQFF. CDR3 nucleotides: TGCGCCAGCAGCTTGGGACTAGCGGGAGTTCAGTTTTTCTACAATGAGCAGTTCTTC. The rearrangement uses TRBV5-1 and TRBJ2-1, with 12 bases identical to TRBD2. V lost 0 bases to trimming and J lost 3 bases; unmatched junction nucleotides: 10. CDR1 and CDR2 (germline): SGHRS, YFSETQ. CDR3 size: 19 residues.

The CDR3 here is CSVEASGQGAFLPGLAGVLRWYF. CDR3 bases: TGCAGCGTTGAAGCGTCGGGACAGGGGGCTTTCTTGCCGGGACTAGCGGGGGTACTACGATGGTACTTC. This chain joins TRBV29-1 and TRBJ2-7; 14 nucleotides line up with TRBD2. J gave up 12 bases and V 1 base, and 35 bases lay outside the gene matches. Germline CDR1 reads SQVTM; CDR2 reads ANQGSEA. The CDR3 contains 23 residues.

V gene TRBV19 combines with J gene TRBJ2-1, with unresolved D. The CDR3 loop spans 14 amino acids. Looked up from germline, CDR1 is LNHDA and CDR2 is SQIVND (reference sequence). V lost 6 bases and J 4 bases, leaving 13 bases between the germline ends. The CDR3 here is CASRGPGTYNEQFF. CDR3 sequence (DNA): TGTGCCAGTAGAGGGCCCGGAACTTACAATGAGCAGTTCTTC.

The chain couples TRBV15 to TRBJ2-7, with 8 bases identical to TRBD1. V dropped 2 bases and J dropped 6; count of bases not matched to a gene: 6. This CDR3 has 14 amino acids. From germline, CDR1 is LNHNV and CDR2 YYDKDF (reference sequence). The CDR3 loop reads CATSRNFGQGEQYF. CDR3 coding DNA: TGTGCCACCAGCAGAAACTTCGGACAGGGCGAGCAGTACTTC.

The chain uses TRBV18 and TRBJ2-6; TRBD1 matches at 10 bases. Trimming took 1 base from V and 1 from J; bases not matched to a gene: 4. The CDR3 contains 18 residues. Germline V gives CDR1 KGHSH, CDR2 LQKENI. CDR3 region: CASSPRQGARSGANVLTF. CDR3 nucleotides: TGTGCCAGCTCACCACGACAGGGGGCGAGATCTGGGGCCAACGTCCTGACTTTC.

The V gene is TRBV28, the J gene TRBJ2-7, with TRBD2 matching 11 bases. Germline CDR1 is MDHEN and CDR2 is SYDVKM. CDR3 length equals 15 residues. Unmatched junction bases numbered 7, after V lost 6 bases and J lost 3 bases. The CDR3 DNA reads TGTGCCAGCAGGTCGGTCGGGACTAGCGGCTACGAGCAGTACTTC. Amino acid sequence: CASRSVGTSGYEQYF. Combining the CDR3 with reference TRBV28 and TRBJ2-7 gives the whole variable domain DVKVTQSSRYLVKRTGEKVFLECVQDMDHENMFWYRQDPGLGLRLIYFSYDVKMKEKGDIPEGYSVSREKKERFSLILESASTNQTSMYLCASRSVGTSGYEQYFGPGTRLTVT.

The chain employs TRBV28 and TRBJ1-4, with 7 bases identical to TRBD1. The CDR3 extends over 15 amino acids. Germline-derived CDR1 and CDR2 are MDHEN and SYDVKM. The junction had 3 bases not matched to a gene; V was cut back by 5 bases and J by 0 bases. The CDR3 bases are TGTGCCAGCAGTCCGGGACAGACAACTAATGAAAAACTGTTTTTT. It yields the protein CASSPGQTTNEKLFF. The full variable domain, in which reference TRBV28 and TRBJ1-4 provide the parts outside the CDR3, is DVKVTQSSRYLVKRTGEKVFLECVQDMDHENMFWYRQDPGLGLRLIYFSYDVKMKEKGDIPEGYSVSREKKERFSLILESASTNQTSMYLCASSPGQTTNEKLFFGSGTQLSVL.

This chain uses TRBV7-9 with TRBJ2-2; TRBD2 agrees at 10 bases. This CDR3 comprises 16 residues. Unmatched junction bases numbered 3, after V lost 5 bases and J lost 0 bases. CDR1 SEHNR and CDR2 FQNEAQ come from the germline V gene (reference sequence). CDR3 residues: CASSHSGRANTGELFF. The CDR3 DNA reads as TGTGCCAGCAGCCACAGCGGGAGGGCGAACACCGGGGAGCTGTTTTTT.

V gene TRBV5-1 combines with J gene TRBJ2-1; D not certain. Germline lookup yields CDR1 SGHRS and CDR2 YFSETQ. Trimming took off 1 base at V and 7 bases at J, with 6 bases between the two ends. This CDR3 region has 12 residues. The CDR3 loop reads CASSLPWNEQFF. Written as DNA, the CDR3 is TGCGCCAGCAGCTTGCCGTGGAATGAGCAGTTCTTC.

The chain employs TRBV5-4 and TRBJ2-3, with 7 bases that match TRBD2. This CDR3 contains 15 residues. CDR1 SGHNT and CDR2 YYREEE come from the germline V gene (reference sequence). Germline trimming cut 0 bases from V and 4 bases from J; bases unmatched to any gene: 5. CDR3 protein: CASSLEAGVADTQYF. CDR3 nucleotide sequence: TGTGCCAGCAGCTTGGAGGCGGGAGTAGCAGATACGCAGTATTTT.

V is TRBV7-2 and J is TRBJ2-7; D not certain. CDR3 length: 14 amino acids. V was cut by 5 bases and J by 2 bases, with 13 bases left in between. Germline CDR1 SGHTA, CDR2 FQGNSA. CDR3 coding DNA: TGTGCCAGCAGCCAAACACAGATTACCTACGAGCAGTACTTC. Encoded protein: CASSQTQITYEQYF.

The rearrangement links TRBV27 to TRBJ1-2; 10 bases are a match to TRBD1. This CDR3 comprises 15 residues. Germline V gives CDR1 MNHEY, CDR2 SMNVEV (reference sequence). V lost 2 bases to trimming and J lost 4 bases; unmatched junction nucleotides: 4. For the CDR3, the DNA is TGTGCCAGCAGTTTAATGGGACAGGGGATCTATGGCTACACCTTC. It encodes CASSLMGQGIYGYTF.

The chain joins TRBV6-1 to TRBJ1-2; D gene ambiguous. Germline V CDR1 and CDR2: MNHNS, SASEGT. There are 12 residues in the CDR3. The germline V and J ends were trimmed by 2 bases and 8 bases, with 9 bases remaining between them. The CDR3 region is CASSEWGRGYTF. The CDR3 region has the DNA TGTGCCAGCAGTGAATGGGGAAGGGGCTACACCTTC.

The chain employs TRBV2 and TRBJ2-7; TRBD2 might be the D (5 bases). CDR1 is SNHLY, CDR2 FYNNEI, per germline. The ends were cut back, 5 bases at V and 2 bases at J, with 7 bases in the middle. The CDR3 consists of 12 residues. Here the CDR3 reads CASSLLAYEQYF. Here the CDR3 DNA reads TGTGCCAGCAGTCTACTAGCCTACGAGCAGTACTTC. The whole variable domain, remainder taken from reference TRBV2 and TRBJ2-7, is EPEVTQTPSHQVTQMGQEVILRCVPISNHLYFYWYRQILGQKVEFLVSFYNNEISEKSEIFDDQFSVERPDGSNFTLKIRSTKLEDSAMYFCASSLLAYEQYFGPGTRLTVT.